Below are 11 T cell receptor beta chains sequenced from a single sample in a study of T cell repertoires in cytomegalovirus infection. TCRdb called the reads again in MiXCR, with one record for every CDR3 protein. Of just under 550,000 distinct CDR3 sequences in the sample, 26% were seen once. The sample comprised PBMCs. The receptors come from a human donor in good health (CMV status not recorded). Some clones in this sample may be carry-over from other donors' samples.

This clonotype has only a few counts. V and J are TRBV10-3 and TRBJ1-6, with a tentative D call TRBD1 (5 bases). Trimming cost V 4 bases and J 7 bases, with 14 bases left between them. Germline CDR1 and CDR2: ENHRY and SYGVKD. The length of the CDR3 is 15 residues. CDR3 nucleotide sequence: TGTGCCATCAGTGTTGGCCAGGGACTAAATTCACCCCTCCACTTT. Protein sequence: CAISVGQGLNSPLHF.

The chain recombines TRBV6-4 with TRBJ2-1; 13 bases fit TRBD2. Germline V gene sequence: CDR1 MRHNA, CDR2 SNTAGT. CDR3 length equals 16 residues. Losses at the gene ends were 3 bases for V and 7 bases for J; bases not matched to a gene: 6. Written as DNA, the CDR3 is TGTGCCAGCAGTGAACTAGCGGGAGGGATTTGGAATGAGCAGTTCTTC. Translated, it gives CASSELAGGIWNEQFF.

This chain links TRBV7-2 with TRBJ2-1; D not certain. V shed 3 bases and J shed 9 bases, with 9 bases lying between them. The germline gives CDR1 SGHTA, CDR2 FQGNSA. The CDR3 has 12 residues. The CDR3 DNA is TGTGCCAGCAGCTTCTACGGTAGTGAGCAGTTCTTC. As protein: CASSFYGSEQFF. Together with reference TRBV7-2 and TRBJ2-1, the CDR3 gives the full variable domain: GAGVSQSPSNKVTEKGKDVELRCDPISGHTALYWYRQSLGQGLEFLIYFQGNSAPDKSGLPSDRFSAERTGGSVSTLTIQRTQQEDSAVYLCASSFYGSEQFFGPGTRLTVL.

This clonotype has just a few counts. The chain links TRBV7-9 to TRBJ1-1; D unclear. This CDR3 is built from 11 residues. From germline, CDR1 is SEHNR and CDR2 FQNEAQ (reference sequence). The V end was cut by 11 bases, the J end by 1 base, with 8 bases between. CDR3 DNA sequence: TGTGCCGGAAGACGGAACACTGAAGCTTTCTTT. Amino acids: CAGRRNTEAFF.

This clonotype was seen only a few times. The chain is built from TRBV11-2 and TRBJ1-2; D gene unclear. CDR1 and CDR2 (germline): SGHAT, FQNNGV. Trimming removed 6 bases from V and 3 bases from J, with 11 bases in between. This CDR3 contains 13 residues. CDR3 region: CASSTNGDYGYTF. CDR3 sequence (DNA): TGTGCCAGCAGTACAAACGGGGACTATGGCTACACCTTC. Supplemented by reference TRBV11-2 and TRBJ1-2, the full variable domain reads EAGVAQSPRYKIIEKRQSVAFWCNPISGHATLYWYQQILGQGPKLLIQFQNNGVVDDSQLPKDRFSAERLKGVDSTLKIQPAKLEDSAVYLCASSTNGDYGYTFGSGTRLTVV.

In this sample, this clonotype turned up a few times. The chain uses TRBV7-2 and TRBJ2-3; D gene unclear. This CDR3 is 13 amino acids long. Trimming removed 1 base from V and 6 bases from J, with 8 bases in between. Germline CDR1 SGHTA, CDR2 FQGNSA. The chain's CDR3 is CASSLDRRDTQYF. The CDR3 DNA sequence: TGTGCCAGCAGCTTAGATAGGCGGGATACGCAGTATTTT.

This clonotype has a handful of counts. CDR3 amino acids: CASSIPTGELFF. In DNA form, the CDR3 reads TGTGCCAGTAGTATCCCCACCGGGGAGCTGTTTTTT. The chain has TRBV19 and TRBJ2-2, with D hard to call. Germline values: CDR1 LNHDA, CDR2 SQIVND (reference sequence). V lost 3 bases to trimming and J lost 4 bases, with 3 bases between them. The length of the CDR3 is 12 residues.

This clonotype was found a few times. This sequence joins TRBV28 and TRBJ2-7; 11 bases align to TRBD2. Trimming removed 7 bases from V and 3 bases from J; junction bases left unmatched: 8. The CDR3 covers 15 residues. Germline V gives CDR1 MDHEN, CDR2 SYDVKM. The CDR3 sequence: CASTISGRANYEQYF. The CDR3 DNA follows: TGTGCCAGCACCATTAGCGGGAGGGCGAACTACGAGCAGTACTTC.

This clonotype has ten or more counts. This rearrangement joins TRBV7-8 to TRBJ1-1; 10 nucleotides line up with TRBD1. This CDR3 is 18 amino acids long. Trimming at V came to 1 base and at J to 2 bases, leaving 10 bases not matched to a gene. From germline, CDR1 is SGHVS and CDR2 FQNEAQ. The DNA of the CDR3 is TGTGCCAGCAGCTTAGGTCGACAGGGGGCTAAAGTAAACACTGAAGCTTTCTTT. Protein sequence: CASSLGRQGAKVNTEAFF.

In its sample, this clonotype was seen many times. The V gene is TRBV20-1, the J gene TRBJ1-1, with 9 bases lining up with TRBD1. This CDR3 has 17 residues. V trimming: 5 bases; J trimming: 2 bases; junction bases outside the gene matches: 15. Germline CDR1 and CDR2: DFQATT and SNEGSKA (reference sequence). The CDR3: CSAPRPGTGFGNTEAFF. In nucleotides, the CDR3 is TGCAGTGCTCCCCGCCCGGGGACAGGGTTTGGTAACACTGAAGCTTTCTTT.

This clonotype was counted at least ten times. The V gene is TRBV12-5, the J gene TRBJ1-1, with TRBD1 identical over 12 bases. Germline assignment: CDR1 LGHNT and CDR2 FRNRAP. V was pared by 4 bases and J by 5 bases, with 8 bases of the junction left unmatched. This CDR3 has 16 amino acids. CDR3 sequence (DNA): TGTGCTAGTGGTTCCGGGACAGGGGGCGGGTGGACTGAAGCTTTCTTT. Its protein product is CASGSGTGGGWTEAFF.